This T cell receptor beta chain was documented in a study of blood T cell repertoires in COVID-19 (dated by TCRdb to about 2020). About the investigation overall: Samples from collaborators originated in the United States, Italy and Spain and spanned both the acute and convalescent phases of COVID-19. The repertoires were made available in a free public database intended to serve as a resource for research on the immune response to SARS-CoV-2. HLA class I and class II types, where available, came from metadata supplied by the sample provider rather than from assay-based typing. The samples were drawn from two sources: the first 160 participants of the ongoing ImmuneRACE study, and 1,254 subjects contributed by 6 global collaborators. A de-identified subject ID, COVID-19 status, age in years and sex were almost always included in the sample metadata. Subjects who had been exposed to COVID-19, were actively infected with it, or had recovered from it provided the deeply sampled blood TCRbeta repertoires that made up the dataset. The prospective study material was composed of cDNA or gDNA derived from T cells, B-cell-depleted T cells, or PBMCs. Findings and caveats that apply to the study as a whole: Clinical and demographic metadata were provided uncurated, with the amount varying by source and participant.

TCRbeta CDR3 regions were amplified from genomic DNA by means of the immunoSEQ Assay, a bias-controlled multiplex PCR. In the original analysis: The number of nucleated cells in each sample was estimated by amplification of reference gene primers within the assay. Sequence reads were collapsed and filtered to measure the absolute abundance of every unique TCRbeta CDR3 rearrangement. For each sample, productive Simpson clonality was calculated as the square root of Simpson's diversity index over productive rearrangements. TCRdb stores this immuneACCESS table with in-frame sequences only. Part of the clones is absent; in the studies checked, under half of the shortfall reflects unresolved V genes, and no reason is known for the rest. V, J and clone size derive from that table, while D and trimming were established from the DNA sequence. This sample has roughly 300,000 clones in its table, and around 86% of those were observed once. Of the sample, roughly 4% is held by the ten largest clones.

CDR1 and CDR2 (SQVTM, ANQGSEA) derive from the germline V gene. The junction shows trimming of 7 bases on V and 2 bases on J, and the gene matches do not reach 4 bases of it. From its cysteine to its phenylalanine, the CDR3 spans 13 amino acids. Only CDR3 DNA is held: 39 bases, read in frame from base 1. This clone has just one count. Its antigen is still unknown. No base qualities exist here, and no much larger clone lies one base off it. Enrolling through a virtual design, the prospective study's participants ranged in age from roughly 18 to 95 years and lived across 24 United States geographic areas. To assign participants to cohorts, the prospective study relied on clinical history that participants themselves reported in a screening survey and a study questionnaire. In the prospective study, mobile phlebotomists collected whole blood, serum and a nasopharyngeal or oropharyngeal swab from each participant. Prospective study participants could optionally give additional blood draws and questionnaires over a roughly two-month period. Prospective study blood samples were shipped either frozen or at room temperature before DNA extraction.

This receptor was taken from a woman in her 40s with acute COVID-19. The sequence joins TRBV29-1 to TRBJ2-1; the junction holds 8 bases that match TRBD1. Sequencing used PBMCs or T cells enriched from blood (not recorded which). The CDR3 is CSDHRGTYNEQFF. The DNA reads as follows: TGCAGCGACCACAGGGGGACCTACAATGAGCAGTTCTTC.